These 6 T cell receptor beta chains share one sample of origin, sequenced in a study of Ad26.COV2.S vaccination and SARS-CoV-2 variants. Some clones are missing from TCRdb's copy, which holds only in-frame ones; the method was immunoSEQ multiplex PCR. The sample has about 400,000 clones, roughly 90% seen once. This sample's treatment: roughly 19 received Ad26.COV2.S at low or high dose, single or two shots; about 5 received placebo; per-sample allocation not given. Vaccine and placebo recipients were sampled on day 63 after the first injection. Sequenced material: peripheral blood, taken in a trial of Ad26.COV2.S vaccine versus placebo. These receptors all stem from a person between 18 and 65 years old who received the Ad26.COV2.S COVID-19 vaccine or a placebo.

The chain uses TRBV5-4 and TRBJ2-3, with D hard to call. The germline CDR1 and CDR2 sequences are SGHNT and YYREEE (reference sequence). This CDR3 spans 16 amino acids. V was shortened by 5 bases and J by 0 bases, with 16 bases between the two germline ends. The CDR3 DNA is TGTGCCAGCAGTCGTACTTTGGGCGTAAGCACAGATACGCAGTATTTT. It encodes CASSRTLGVSTDTQYF.

In the case of this clone: Compared with germline, one end of the junction differs, possibly owing to a read error. The J gene is TRBJ2-7, the V gene TRBV5-1; 7 bases map to TRBD2. The germline gives CDR1 SGHRS, CDR2 YFSETQ. This CDR3 has 13 amino acids. CDR3: CTSSLGTTGEQYF. The CDR3 nucleotides are TGCACCAGCAGCTTGGGGACTACGGGCGAGCAGTACTTC. The full variable domain, in which reference TRBV5-1 and TRBJ2-7 provide the parts outside the CDR3, is KAGVTQTPRYLIKTRGQQVTLSCSPISGHRSVSWYQQTPGQGLQFLFEYFSETQRNKGNFPGRFSGRQFSNSRSEMNVSTLELGDSALYLCTSSLGTTGEQYFGPGTRLTVT.

The chain combines TRBV12-3 or TRBV12-4 with TRBJ2-2; maybe TRBD1 (6 bases). The CDR3 is 13 amino acids. Trimming left V 6 bases short and J 9 bases short, with 14 bases between. CDR3 sequence: CASRVQGRRELFF. The DNA of the CDR3 is TGTGCCAGCAGAGTACAGGGTCGCAGGGAGCTGTTTTTT.

This clone came up once. Different DNA sequences within this sample yield the same CDR3. The V call is TRBV28, the J call TRBJ2-7, with TRBD2 as a possible D gene (7 bases). Deletions cut 3 bases from V and 4 bases from J, with 13 bases between. Germline CDR1 MDHEN, CDR2 SYDVKM. This CDR3 has 14 residues. The CDR3: CASSFGGRGYEQYF. The CDR3 DNA is TGTGCCAGCAGTTTTGGGGGGAGGGGGTACGAGCAGTACTTC.

This chain connects TRBV5-1 to TRBJ2-2; 8 bases are shared with TRBD1. V trimming: 3 bases; J trimming: 1 base; junction bases outside the gene matches: 5. This CDR3 contains 16 residues. Germline-derived CDR1 and CDR2 are SGHRS and YFSETQ. In DNA form, the CDR3 reads TGCGCCAGCAGCTACGGGGACAGGCTGAACACCGGGGAGCTGTTTTTT. Translation: CASSYGDRLNTGELFF. The entire variable domain, with the rest obtained from reference TRBV5-1 and TRBJ2-2, is as follows: KAGVTQTPRYLIKTRGQQVTLSCSPISGHRSVSWYQQTPGQGLQFLFEYFSETQRNKGNFPGRFSGRQFSNSRSEMNVSTLELGDSALYLCASSYGDRLNTGELFFGEGSRLTVL.

The chain employs TRBV15 and TRBJ1-2; the D gene is possibly TRBD1 (6 bases). Germline CDR1 and CDR2: LNHNV and YYDKDF (reference sequence). V gave up 4 bases and J gave up 13 bases, with 19 bases separating them. The CDR3 length is 13 residues. CDR3 nucleotides: TGTGCCACCAGCAACGCGGACAGAGCCCGCCCCACCTTC. The encoded protein is CATSNADRARPTF. Complete variable domain (other parts from reference TRBV15 and TRBJ1-2): DAMVIQNPRYQVTQFGKPVTLSCSQTLNHNVMYWYQQKSSQAPKLLFHYYDKDFNNEADTPDNFQSRRPNTSFCFLDIRSPGLGDTAMYLCATSNADRARPTFGSGTRLTVV.